This T cell receptor (beta chain) was captured by sequencing in a study of blood T cell repertoires in COVID-19. Study in general: The origin of the acute and convalescent COVID-19 samples was the United States, Italy and Spain. PBMCs, B-cell-depleted T cells, or T cells provided the cDNA or gDNA that made up the material.

Germline lookup yields CDR1 SGDLS and CDR2 YYNGEE. The V and J ends lost 3 bases and 3 bases respectively, with 15 bases between them. The CDR3 consists of 15 residues. The method was immunoSEQ multiplex PCR; TCRdb's version includes in-frame clones alone and lacks a portion of them. The data hold about 260,000 clones, with almost 85% observed a single time. The V gene is TRBV9, the J gene TRBJ1-2; D uncertain. The source of this sequence is a woman at least 80 years old with acute or convalescent COVID-19. Specimen: peripheral blood. CDR3 protein: CASSGGLWFDYGYTF. CDR3 nucleotides: TGTGCCAGCAGCGGAGGTCTTTGGTTTGACTATGGCTACACCTTC.